This T cell receptor (beta chain) was sequenced during a study of T-cell memory formation after mild COVID-19. 5'RACE with constant-segment primers yielded barcoded, UMI-tagged TCR alpha and TCR beta cDNA libraries. TCRdb re-called the 5' RACE reads through MiXCR, storing one row per CDR3 protein. The profile shows around 250,000 distinct CDR3 sequences, around 17% of them singletons. The sample comprised PBMCs or a T cell subset sorted from them (not recorded which). The TCR was taken from a man younger than 30 who had mild COVID-19 (a few samples of this study predate the infection). Cell type and time point are not known.

The CDR3 reads CASGPWDSTGELFF. The CDR3 DNA is TGTGCCAGCGGACCATGGGACTCCACCGGGGAGCTGTTTTTT. The chain recombines TRBV6-2 or TRBV6-3 with TRBJ2-2, with a weak D call TRBD2 (6 bases). The V and J ends lost 8 bases and 4 bases respectively, with 14 bases between them. Germline V gives CDR1 MNHEY, CDR2 SVGEGT. CDR3 length equals 14 residues.